This TCR beta chain was retrieved from a study of blood T cell repertoires in COVID-19. Trimming pared 0 bases from V and 0 bases from J, leaving 12 bases between. The CDR3 is 17 amino acids. Germline CDR1 is LNHDA and CDR2 is SQIVND (reference sequence). Repertoires were generated with immunoSEQ multiplex PCR, while TCRdb's copy carries only in-frame clones and drops some. The top ten hold 2.5% to 3.5% of the sample, which has approximately 250,000 clones, about 87% seen once. Material: PBMCs or T cells enriched from blood (not recorded which). V gene TRBV19 combines with J gene TRBJ1-3; perhaps TRBD1 as D (6 bases). This receptor was taken from a woman between 35 and 50 years old who had been exposed to COVID-19. CDR3 residues: CASSIDLQGISGNTIYF. The DNA for the CDR3 is TGTGCCAGTAGTATAGATCTTCAGGGGATCTCTGGAAACACCATATATTTT.